The 31 T cell receptor beta chains below all came from one sample that was sequenced in a study of cytomegalovirus exposure and HLA in healthy donors. The PCR was carried out with 60 Vbeta primers and 13 Jbeta primers. Libraries were prepared by immunoSEQ multiplex PCR; TCRdb keeps only in-frame clonotypes and omits some of them. The sample holds around 170,000 clones, roughly 82% seen once. The specimen sequenced was PBMCs. All receptors derive from a woman in her forties or fifties in good health and CMV-seropositive.

The rearrangement links TRBV2 to TRBJ1-5; 10 nucleotides align to TRBD1. Trimming removed 10 bases from V and 7 bases from J; junction bases left unmatched: 7. The CDR3 runs 13 residues. Germline V gene sequence: CDR1 SNHLY, CDR2 FYNNEI. The DNA for the CDR3 is TGTGCCATAATCCGGGACAGGGGACAGCCCCAGCATTTT. Protein product: CAIIRDRGQPQHF.

This rearrangement joins TRBV5-1 to TRBJ2-7, with D perhaps matching TRBD1 (7 bases). The CDR3 spans 15 residues. V was shortened by 3 bases and J by 3 bases, with 16 bases between the two germline ends. Germline CDR1 SGHRS, CDR2 YFSETQ. CDR3 nucleotides: TGCGCCAGCAGCTCGGCCAGGGGGGATTACTACGAGCAGTACTTC. Translated: CASSSARGDYYEQYF.

This chain joins TRBV4-3 and TRBJ1-6; D is unclear. The CDR3 totals 14 residues. Germline CDR1 LGHNA, CDR2 YSLEER. V was clipped by 0 bases and J by 8 bases, with 8 bases between them. Written as DNA, the CDR3 is TGCGCCAGCAGCCAAGACAGAGAGGATTCACCCCTCCACTTT. Amino acid sequence: CASSQDREDSPLHF.

The chain's CDR3 is CATSSPGLRNQPQHF. CDR3 coding DNA: TGTGCCACCTCATCCCCGGGACTTCGGAATCAGCCCCAGCATTTT. This chain connects TRBV6-5 to TRBJ1-5, with D perhaps TRBD1 (5 bases). The CDR3 has 15 amino acids. In germline, CDR1 is MNHEY, CDR2 SVGAGI. Trimming cost V 10 bases and J 4 bases, with 20 bases left between them.

This chain links TRBV11-3 with TRBJ2-1; D possibly corresponds to TRBD2 (7 bases). Trimming took 0 bases from V and 6 from J, leaving 18 bases between them. The CDR3 runs 17 residues. Germline V gene sequence: CDR1 SGHNT, CDR2 YENEEA. CDR3 DNA: TGTGCCAGCAGCTTAGATCTCCCGCGGGGGCGGGGCAATGAGCAGTTCTTC. Amino acids: CASSLDLPRGRGNEQFF.

The chain recombines TRBV6-5 with TRBJ2-2; weak D call: TRBD1 (6 bases). The germline V gene has CDR1 MNHEY and CDR2 SVGAGI. V lost 2 bases, J lost 5 bases, and 15 bases lay in between. The CDR3 loop spans 16 amino acids. The CDR3 loop is CASSYAQKQGTGELFF. Here the CDR3 DNA reads TGTGCCAGCAGTTACGCCCAGAAGCAGGGGACCGGGGAGCTGTTTTTT.

The gene calls are TRBV28 and TRBJ1-5; D remains ambiguous. CDR1 is MDHEN, CDR2 SYDVKM, per germline. The CDR3 covers 9 residues. The DNA for the CDR3 is TGTGGGGCCGGTCAGCCCCAGCATTTT. Its protein product is CGAGQPQHF. The whole variable domain, filled in from reference TRBV28 and TRBJ1-5, reads DVKVTQSSRYLVKRTGEKVFLECVQDMDHENMFWYRQDPGLGLRLIYFSYDVKMKEKGDIPEGYSVSREKKERFSLILESASTNQTSMYLCGAGQPQHFGDGTRLSIL.

V is TRBV19 and J is TRBJ1-5; D gene uncertain. Germline V lookup: CDR1 LNHDA, CDR2 SQIVND (reference sequence). Trimming removed 7 bases from V and 4 bases from J, with 11 bases in between. The CDR3 runs 13 residues. CDR3 bases: TGTGCCAGTAAGCGGCAGCCTAATCAGCCCCAGCATTTT. Protein sequence: CASKRQPNQPQHF. Full variable domain (rest looked up from reference TRBV19 and TRBJ1-5): DGGITQSPKYLFRKEGQNVTLSCEQNLNHDAMYWYRQDPGQGLRLIYYSQIVNDFQKGDIAEGYSVSREKKESFPLTVTSAQKNPTAFYLCASKRQPNQPQHFGDGTRLSIL.

The chain combines TRBV4-2 with TRBJ1-2, with D possibly being TRBD1 (5 bases). Trimming pared 0 bases from V and 5 bases from J, leaving 19 bases between. CDR1 and CDR2 from the germline V gene are LGHNA and YNFKEQ. The length of the CDR3 is 17 residues. The CDR3 here is CASSQDFVGRERYGYTF. The DNA of the CDR3 is TGTGCCAGCAGCCAAGATTTCGTCGGCAGGGAACGGTATGGCTACACCTTC.

This clone turned up a few times. The genes are TRBV19 and TRBJ1-1, with TRBD1 matching 7 bases. CDR3 length equals 13 residues. The germline V gene encodes CDR1 LNHDA and CDR2 SQIVND (reference sequence). With V trimmed by 10 bases and J by 11 bases, 16 bases remained unmatched. CDR3 in DNA: TGTGCCACCAAAGACAGGGTCCGAAGTAAGGCTTTCTTT. This codes for CATKDRVRSKAFF.

Here the CDR3 DNA reads TGTGCCAGCTCAGTTGGACAGGTGAACACTGAAGCTTTCTTT. As protein: CASSVGQVNTEAFF. The chain joins TRBV18 to TRBJ1-1, with 7 bases matching TRBD1. The CDR3 is made up of 14 amino acids. Germline V CDR1 and CDR2: KGHSH, LQKENI. After removal of 5 bases from V and 0 bases from J, the junction contained 3 bases not matched to a gene.

The V call is TRBV6-5, the J call TRBJ2-1, with 7 positions matching TRBD2. The CDR3 loop spans 13 amino acids. The V gene end was trimmed by 4 bases and the J gene end by 4 bases; junction bases not matched to a gene: 1. Germline CDR1 MNHEY, CDR2 SVGAGI. The CDR3: CASSWRGYNEQFF. In DNA, the CDR3 is TGTGCCAGCAGTTGGCGGGGGTACAATGAGCAGTTCTTC.

A single count supports this clone. The chain is built from TRBV7-9 and TRBJ1-5; D may be TRBD1 (5 bases). Per the germline V gene, CDR1 is SEHNR and CDR2 is FQNEAQ (reference sequence). Trimming shortened V by 6 bases and J by 3 bases, and 15 bases separated the two germline ends. The CDR3 runs to 15 residues. The CDR3 coding sequence is TGTGCCAGCAGTCCACCCGGGGGTATCAATCAGCCCCAGCATTTT. Translating gives CASSPPGGINQPQHF.

The chain has TRBV7-8 and TRBJ1-4; 9 bases match TRBD1. The CDR3 sequence is 15 residues long. V lost 5 bases, J lost 3 bases, and 4 bases stayed unmatched. In germline, CDR1 is SGHVS, CDR2 FQNEAQ. This chain's CDR3 is CASSLQGAPNEKLFF. The CDR3 region has the DNA TGTGCCAGCAGCCTACAGGGGGCGCCTAATGAAAAACTGTTTTTT.

V and J are TRBV15 and TRBJ1-5; 9 nucleotides agree with TRBD1. J gave up 3 bases and V 1 base, and 1 base lay outside the gene matches. This CDR3 has 15 amino acids. Germline V gene sequence: CDR1 LNHNV, CDR2 YYDKDF (reference sequence). CDR3 DNA: TGTGCCACCAGCAGAGGGGACAGGGACAATCAGCCCCAGCATTTT. It translates to CATSRGDRDNQPQHF.

This chain connects TRBV15 to TRBJ2-3; 7 bases are shared with TRBD2. V gave up 0 bases and J gave up 0 bases; unmatched junction bases: 6. The CDR3 extends over 17 amino acids. CDR1 LNHNV and CDR2 YYDKDF come from the germline V gene (reference sequence). The CDR3 is CATSRDGRAGSTDTQYF. The CDR3 region has the DNA TGTGCCACCAGCAGAGATGGTAGAGCGGGGAGCACAGATACGCAGTATTTT.

This chain connects TRBV18 to TRBJ1-2; 12 nucleotides agree with TRBD1. This CDR3 is 16 amino acids long. The ends lost 3 bases at V and 6 bases at J; junction bases unmatched: 8. Germline CDR1 and CDR2: KGHSH and LQKENI. CDR3 loop: CASSPGTGGSSHGYTF. Here the CDR3 DNA reads TGTGCCAGCTCACCGGGGACAGGGGGCTCGTCCCATGGCTACACCTTC.

The CDR3 region is CATSSGLSNQPQHF. The DNA of the CDR3 is TGTGCCACCAGCTCGGGTCTTAGCAATCAGCCCCAGCATTTT. The chain has TRBV15 and TRBJ1-5, with no clear D. The CDR3 covers 14 residues. Trimming stripped 5 bases from V and 0 bases from J, with 8 bases between. Germline V gene lookup returns CDR1 LNHNV and CDR2 YYDKDF (reference sequence).

Here the CDR3 DNA reads TGTGCCAGTAGGGCCACAGGGGAGAGCTATGAAAAACTGTTTTTT. Protein product: CASRATGESYEKLFF. This chain uses TRBV19 with TRBJ1-4; 7 bases agree with TRBD1. J was trimmed by 6 bases and V by 6 bases; bases with no gene match: 10. Germline values: CDR1 LNHDA, CDR2 SQIVND (reference sequence). This CDR3 is 15 amino acids long.

Worth noting for this clone: A junction boundary mismatches the germline segment, possibly from a read error. V gene TRBV7-9 combines with J gene TRBJ2-3, with TRBD2 identical over 13 bases. This CDR3 spans 16 amino acids. The germline V gene encodes CDR1 SEHNR and CDR2 FQNEAQ (reference sequence). The CDR3, as DNA: TGTTCCAGCAGCATTACTAGCGGGGGGGCCACAGATACGCAGTATTTT. It yields the protein CSSSITSGGATDTQYF.

This clone appeared a few times. V usage is TRBV28 and J usage is TRBJ2-5; D possibly corresponds to TRBD2 (6 bases). This CDR3 comprises 15 residues. Germline V gene lookup returns CDR1 MDHEN and CDR2 SYDVKM. The V and J ends lost 5 bases and 2 bases respectively, with 15 bases between them. CDR3 sequence (DNA): TGTGCCAGCAGTCCCCCTCTGGGGAGGCAAGAGACCCAGTACTTC. Amino acids: CASSPPLGRQETQYF.

The gene calls are TRBV7-8 and TRBJ2-7; no clear D. The germline V gene encodes CDR1 SGHVS and CDR2 FQNEAQ. V was pared by 1 base and J by 0 bases, with 7 bases between. The CDR3 runs to 14 residues. This CDR3 reads CASSLEESSYEQYF. DNA of the CDR3: TGTGCCAGCAGCTTAGAGGAGAGCTCCTACGAGCAGTACTTC.

The chain has TRBV5-8 and TRBJ1-5, with D possibly being TRBD1 (6 bases). Germline V gene lookup returns CDR1 SGHTS and CDR2 YDEGEE. Trimming took 3 bases from V and 0 from J, leaving 10 bases between them. The length of the CDR3 is 15 residues. CDR3 region: CASSSRGYSNQPQHF. The CDR3 DNA is TGTGCCAGCAGCTCCAGGGGATATAGCAATCAGCCCCAGCATTTT.

The CDR3 DNA sequence: TGTGCCAGCAGCTTTGGCGGGAGCTCCTACAATGAGCAGTTCTTC. Translation: CASSFGGSSYNEQFF. The chain has TRBV11-3 and TRBJ2-1; 7 bases agree with TRBD2. Germline CDR1 and CDR2: SGHNT and YENEEA. This CDR3 contains 15 residues. Trimming at V came to 3 bases and at J to 0 bases, leaving 2 bases not matched to a gene.

This chain links TRBV7-9 with TRBJ1-2; 8 bases are a match to TRBD1. Germline CDR1 is SEHNR and CDR2 is FQNEAQ (reference sequence). The CDR3 loop spans 17 amino acids. Losses at the gene ends were 1 base for V and 1 base for J; bases not matched to a gene: 8. The CDR3 reads CASSLGPGTGVNYGYTF. CDR3 sequence (DNA): TGTGCCAGCAGCTTAGGCCCCGGGACAGGAGTTAACTATGGCTACACCTTC.

This sequence joins TRBV7-3 and TRBJ2-3; D possibly corresponds to TRBD2 (5 bases). The CDR3 is 13 amino acids. The germline V gene encodes CDR1 SGHTA and CDR2 FQGTGA. Trimming took 4 bases from V and 0 from J, leaving 5 bases between them. CDR3 in amino acids: CASSSGSTDTQYF. The DNA of the CDR3 is TGTGCCAGCAGCTCGGGGAGCACAGATACGCAGTATTTT.

The chain recombines TRBV7-9 with TRBJ1-6, with D unresolved. The CDR3 has 12 residues. Germline V gene data show CDR1 as SEHNR and CDR2 as FQNEAQ (reference sequence). V lost 1 base and J 9 bases, leaving 4 bases between the germline ends. CDR3 DNA sequence: TGTGCCAGCAGCTTAGATATTTCACCCCTCCACTTT. This codes for CASSLDISPLHF.

Only one count was recorded for this clone. This sequence joins TRBV4-1 and TRBJ2-3; 14 bases are a match to TRBD2. Germline values: CDR1 MGHRA, CDR2 YSYEKL. There are 20 residues in the CDR3. V lost 0 bases to trimming and J lost 0 bases; unmatched junction nucleotides: 8. The CDR3 region has the DNA TGCGCCAGCAGCCAAGATTTCCGGACTAGCGGGGGGCTTAGCACAGATACGCAGTATTTT. As protein: CASSQDFRTSGGLSTDTQYF.

To note about this clone: Other DNA sequences in the same sample also yield this CDR3. The J gene is TRBJ2-2, the V gene TRBV19, with TRBD1 identical over 9 bases. This CDR3 spans 15 amino acids. Germline CDR1 reads LNHDA; CDR2 reads SQIVND (reference sequence). V was pared by 5 bases and J by 6 bases, with 7 bases of the junction left unmatched. In DNA form, the CDR3 reads TGTGCCAGTAGTCCCGGACAGGGGTGGGCCGGGGAGCTGTTTTTT. Amino acids: CASSPGQGWAGELFF.

The rearrangement links TRBV5-6 to TRBJ2-6, with TRBD2 matching 7 bases. The germline CDR1 and CDR2 sequences are SGHDT and YYEEEE. The V and J ends lost 0 bases and 1 base, in that order; junction bases with no gene match: 7. CDR3 length equals 18 residues. In DNA, the CDR3 is TGTGCCAGCAGCTTGGCCTTTGCGGGGGTATCTGGGGCCAACGTCCTGACTTTC. Residues: CASSLAFAGVSGANVLTF.

The rearrangement links TRBV6-6 to TRBJ2-5; 10 bases are a match to TRBD1. V was pared by 4 bases and J by 5 bases, with 7 bases of the junction left unmatched. The CDR3 sequence is 15 residues long. Per the germline V gene, CDR1 is MNHNY and CDR2 is SVGAGI (reference sequence). CDR3 residues: CASSWGQGLGETQYF. As DNA, the CDR3 is TGTGCCAGCAGTTGGGGACAGGGGTTAGGGGAGACCCAGTACTTC.